A single sample is the source of the 14 T cell receptor beta chains below, sequenced in a study of long-term antiretroviral therapy in people with HIV. Researchers report immunoSEQ v3.0 was run at survey level. Clones were sequenced by immunoSEQ multiplex PCR, and TCRdb holds only the in-frame ones, with some missing. Found here are more than 20,000 clones, approximately 86% of them singletons; the top ten hold roughly 3.9%. This material consisted of unsorted PBMCs, taken approximately 4 years after starting antiretroviral therapy. Receptors were obtained from a man younger than 35 with HIV.

This rearrangement joins TRBV5-1 to TRBJ1-2; D uncertain. V gave up 3 bases and J gave up 5 bases, with 20 bases separating them. Germline assignment: CDR1 SGHRS and CDR2 YFSETQ. This CDR3 has 16 amino acids. CDR3 nucleotide sequence: TGCGCCAGCAGCTCACAAAATGCTAATGACGGGTATGGCTACACCTTC. Amino acids: CASSSQNANDGYGYTF.

This clone came up once. This rearrangement joins TRBV9 to TRBJ2-1, with D maybe TRBD1 (6 bases). CDR3 length: 15 residues. The germline V and J ends were trimmed by 5 bases and 8 bases, with 20 bases remaining between them. Germline assignment: CDR1 SGDLS and CDR2 YYNGEE. The CDR3, as DNA: TGTGCCAGCAGTCTTGATGGGGGCTGGGGTGATGAGCAGTTCTTC. The encoded protein is CASSLDGGWGDEQFF.

This sequence joins TRBV5-5 and TRBJ1-4; D remains unclear. Germline V gives CDR1 SGHKS, CDR2 YYEKEE (reference sequence). Trimming shortened V by 4 bases and J by 8 bases, and 21 bases separated the two germline ends. The CDR3 loop spans 16 amino acids. CDR3 region: CASSPFRPEVGEKLFF. The CDR3 nucleotides read TGTGCCAGCAGCCCATTCCGGCCAGAGGTCGGCGAAAAACTGTTTTTT.

The chain joins TRBV2 to TRBJ2-3; weak D call: TRBD2 (5 bases). The CDR3 has 15 amino acids. Trimming removed 1 base at V and 5 bases at J, with 13 bases between. Germline CDR1 reads SNHLY; CDR2 reads FYNNEI. The CDR3, as DNA: TGTGCCAGCAGTGAAGTCCGGGGAATGGGAGATACGCAGTATTTT. This gives the protein CASSEVRGMGDTQYF.

J is TRBJ2-2 and V is TRBV2; maybe TRBD2 (6 bases). Germline CDR1 is SNHLY and CDR2 is FYNNEI. Trimming pared 8 bases from V and 4 bases from J, leaving 11 bases between. The CDR3 length is 13 residues. In DNA, the CDR3 is TGTGCCAGCCGGGGGTCGGGCACCGGGGAGCTGTTTTTT. Protein: CASRGSGTGELFF. Using reference TRBV2 and TRBJ2-2 for the parts outside the CDR3, the full variable domain is EPEVTQTPSHQVTQMGQEVILRCVPISNHLYFYWYRQILGQKVEFLVSFYNNEISEKSEIFDDQFSVERPDGSNFTLKIRSTKLEDSAMYFCASRGSGTGELFFGEGSRLTVL.

This clone was recorded a few times. V and J are TRBV4-2 and TRBJ1-2; D remains unclear. CDR1 LGHNA and CDR2 YNFKEQ come from the germline V gene. V lost 0 bases to trimming and J lost 8 bases, with 16 bases between them. The CDR3 has 15 residues. The CDR3 region is CASSQEAGMVGGYTF. The CDR3 nucleotides are TGTGCCAGCAGCCAAGAAGCAGGTATGGTAGGCGGCTACACCTTC.

The DNA of the CDR3 is TGTGCCAGCAGTTTGAGGGGAGGTTACGGTAATTCACCCCTCCACTTT. This gives the protein CASSLRGGYGNSPLHF. This rearrangement joins TRBV27 to TRBJ1-6; D may be TRBD1 (5 bases). The V gene's germline CDR1 is MNHEY and CDR2 SMNVEV (reference sequence). The CDR3 is 16 residues long. The ends were cut back, 3 bases at V and 6 bases at J, with 15 bases in the middle.

This chain connects TRBV28 to TRBJ1-2; the match to TRBD1 covers 7 bases. This CDR3 comprises 15 residues. Germline V lookup: CDR1 MDHEN, CDR2 SYDVKM. The junction had 14 bases not matched to a gene; V was cut back by 6 bases and J by 7 bases. CDR3 residues: CASSPTGTVGSGYTF. CDR3 nucleotide sequence: TGTGCCAGCAGCCCGACCGGGACAGTGGGGTCTGGCTACACCTTC.

This clone was counted once. V usage is TRBV28 and J usage is TRBJ2-1; no clear D. Germline V gene sequence: CDR1 MDHEN, CDR2 SYDVKM. The CDR3 contains 12 residues. V lost 2 bases and J lost 10, with 9 bases in between. The CDR3 here is CASSLGISEQFF. In DNA form, the CDR3 reads TGTGCCAGCAGTTTAGGTATCTCCGAGCAGTTCTTC.

The rearrangement links TRBV10-3 to TRBJ2-3; D not resolved. From germline, CDR1 is ENHRY and CDR2 SYGVKD. The ends were cut back, 8 bases at V and 2 bases at J, with 8 bases in the middle. The CDR3 spans 12 residues. The CDR3 loop is CAIGANTDTQYF. The CDR3 DNA follows: TGTGCCATCGGTGCGAACACAGATACGCAGTATTTT.

The chain joins TRBV2 to TRBJ2-4; unclear D gene. Trimming cost V 7 bases and J 0 bases, with 7 bases left between them. The germline CDR1 and CDR2 sequences are SNHLY and FYNNEI. CDR3 length equals 13 residues. The CDR3 nucleotides read TGTGCCAGCACATCCCAAGCCAAAAACATTCAGTACTTC. Its translation is CASTSQAKNIQYF.

The chain joins TRBV19 to TRBJ1-5, with D possibly matching TRBD1 (6 bases). V was cut by 5 bases and J by 6 bases, with 17 bases left in between. The CDR3 has 15 residues. The germline V gene has CDR1 LNHDA and CDR2 SQIVND (reference sequence). CDR3 in amino acids: CASSVILQGTQPQHF. The CDR3 DNA reads as TGTGCCAGTAGTGTAATATTACAGGGTACTCAGCCCCAGCATTTT.

J is TRBJ2-6 and V is TRBV7-6, with D perhaps TRBD2 (5 bases). The CDR3 spans 17 residues. Trimming removed 5 bases from V and 0 bases from J, with 14 bases in between. Germline CDR1 SGHVS, CDR2 FNYEAQ. The DNA of the CDR3 is TGTGCCAGCAGCCGCCTAGCCTCCGTCTCTGGGGCCAACGTCCTGACTTTC. Translating it yields CASSRLASVSGANVLTF.

The chain joins TRBV27 to TRBJ2-7, with a tentative D call TRBD2 (5 bases). The germline V gene has CDR1 MNHEY and CDR2 SMNVEV (reference sequence). V was trimmed by 8 bases and J by 2 bases, leaving 7 bases between them. This CDR3 is 11 amino acids long. As DNA, the CDR3 is TGTGCCAGCCGGGGAGCCTACGAGCAGTACTTC. Its translation is CASRGAYEQYF.